This paragraph reports one T cell receptor (beta chain). The sample is drawn from a study of blood T cell repertoires in COVID-19. Study at large: Sources were T cells, B-cell-depleted T cells, or PBMCs; the material itself was cDNA or gDNA.

Per the study methods: Nucleated cell number was recorded as an estimate derived from reference gene primer amplification. Assay used: immunoSEQ multiplex PCR; TCRdb lists only in-frame clones, some missing. From that table come the V and J calls and clone size; the DNA was used to work out D and trimming. In the table there are 140,000 or so clones, 84% of which are singletons. The sequenced sample was peripheral blood. This TCR was sampled from a human donor in a cohort sampled during active COVID-19.

The CDR3 coding sequence is TGTGCCGCACAGGGGTGGGGCACAGATACGCAGTATTTT. This sequence encodes CAAQGWGTDTQYF. This sequence joins TRBV19 and TRBJ2-3; 7 nucleotides line up with TRBD1. The CDR3 length is 13 residues. Per the germline V gene, CDR1 is LNHDA and CDR2 is SQIVND (reference sequence). V gave up 11 bases and J gave up 1 base; unmatched junction bases: 6.